This TCR beta chain is drawn from a study of T-cell reconstitution after alpha-beta-depleted transplantation in children. TCRbeta library preparation incorporated unique molecular identifiers. TCRdb used MiXCR to reprocess the PCR reads, holding one entry per CDR3 protein. The table shows 130,000 to 150,000 distinct CDR3 sequences, with around 9% occurring only once. Germline assignment: CDR1 DFQATT and CDR2 SNEGSKA (reference sequence). The CDR3 extends over 16 amino acids. This clonotype was observed many times. A much larger clone differs by one base, so this may be a read error. The V and J genes are TRBV20-1 and TRBJ2-6; weak D call: TRBD1 (6 bases). This specimen consisted of PBMCs, mostly from graft donor cells, obtained 180 days after TCRalphabeta/CD19-depleted stem cell transplant. The origin of this receptor is a female patient between 2 and 15 years old who had a stem cell transplant for congenital amegakaryocytic thrombocytopenia, so the T cells may come from the graft donor. The CDR3 DNA sequence: TGCAGTGCCCTTACGACAGGTCTCTCTGGGGCCAACGGCCTGACTTTC. Amino acids: CSALTTGLSGANGLTF.